This passage covers 11 T cell receptor beta chains from one sample sequenced in a study of T-cell reconstitution after alpha-beta-depleted transplantation in children. It was with unique molecular identifiers that the TCRbeta library was prepared. TCRdb reanalysed the PCR reads using MiXCR and keeps one entry per CDR3 protein. The repertoire holds fewer than 750,000 distinct CDR3 sequences, with roughly 30% as singletons. The specimen comprised PBMCs, sampled before TCRalphabeta/CD19-depleted stem cell transplant. The receptors shown here come from a boy under two years old with Wiskott-Aldrich syndrome, due to receive a stem cell transplant.

There are a few counts of this clonotype. The genes are TRBV6-1 and TRBJ2-3, with TRBD2 matching 11 bases. The ends lost 7 bases at V and 4 bases at J; junction bases unmatched: 7. Germline V gene data show CDR1 as MNHNS and CDR2 as SASEGT. The CDR3 contains 15 residues. The DNA for the CDR3 is TGTGCCAGCACAGCTAGCGGGAGGTCTGCAGATACGCAGTATTTT. Protein: CASTASGRSADTQYF.

This clonotype was observed a few times. The chain combines TRBV5-1 with TRBJ2-3, with TRBD2 matching over 12 bases. The CDR3 spans 17 residues. V lost 1 base to trimming and J lost 6 bases; unmatched junction nucleotides: 9. Germline loops: CDR1 SGHRS, CDR2 YFSETQ. In nucleotides, the CDR3 is TGCGCCAGCAGCTTGTCACTAGCGGGAGGCCGAGGGGATACGCAGTATTTT. Translation: CASSLSLAGGRGDTQYF.

The chain combines TRBV29-1 with TRBJ2-1; TRBD2 aligns across 7 bases. This CDR3 has 13 residues. Per the germline V gene, CDR1 is SQVTM and CDR2 is ANQGSEA. The junction had 5 bases not matched to a gene; V was cut back by 7 bases and J by 2 bases. DNA of the CDR3: TGCAGCGCGTACCGGGGGGCCTACAATGAGCAGTTCTTC. Translating gives CSAYRGAYNEQFF.

The genes are TRBV27 and TRBJ2-1; D is perhaps TRBD2 (6 bases). Looked up from germline, CDR1 is MNHEY and CDR2 is SMNVEV (reference sequence). V lost 4 bases, J lost 0 bases, and 13 bases lay in between. This CDR3 contains 16 residues. The CDR3 DNA reads TGTGCCAGCAGTTCATTGGGCGGGGCCTCCTACAATGAGCAGTTCTTC. Amino acids: CASSSLGGASYNEQFF.

This clonotype turned up a few times. The V and J genes are TRBV20-1 and TRBJ1-2, with D unresolved. Trimming took off 6 bases at V and 0 bases at J, with 8 bases between the two ends. The CDR3 has 12 amino acids. Germline-derived CDR1 and CDR2 are DFQATT and SNEGSKA (reference sequence). This CDR3 is CSAFIANYGYTF. The CDR3 region has the DNA TGCAGTGCATTTATCGCTAACTATGGCTACACCTTC.

This chain uses TRBV6-5 with TRBJ2-1; D is uncertain. The V end lost 2 bases, the J end lost 7 bases, and 9 bases lay between the germline ends. CDR1 and CDR2 from the germline V gene are MNHEY and SVGAGI. This CDR3 spans 13 amino acids. CDR3: CASSYASWNEQFF. CDR3 nucleotides: TGTGCCAGCAGTTACGCCAGCTGGAATGAGCAGTTCTTC.

This clonotype has just a few counts. CDR3 amino acids: CSARAGGVTDTQYF. CDR3 nucleotides: TGCAGTGCTAGAGCAGGAGGGGTTACAGATACGCAGTATTTT. The J gene is TRBJ2-3, the V gene TRBV20-1, with D perhaps TRBD2 (6 bases). The V end was cut by 1 base, the J end by 3 bases, with 11 bases between. The CDR3 spans 14 residues. Germline V CDR1 and CDR2: DFQATT, SNEGSKA (reference sequence).

V usage is TRBV19 and J usage is TRBJ2-1, with 8 nucleotides matching TRBD2. Germline CDR1 is LNHDA and CDR2 is SQIVND (reference sequence). V dropped 6 bases and J dropped 5; count of bases not matched to a gene: 15. The CDR3 covers 17 residues. As DNA, the CDR3 is TGTGCCAGTAGCACTATCCGACTAGCGTCGCCAAACAATGAGCAGTTCTTC. The encoded protein is CASSTIRLASPNNEQFF.

This clonotype has just a few counts. The chain carries TRBV11-2 and TRBJ2-1; TRBD2 matches at 13 bases. Trimming took 0 bases from V and 4 from J; bases not matched to a gene: 3. Germline V gives CDR1 SGHAT, CDR2 FQNNGV. The CDR3 is 17 residues long. Here the CDR3 reads CASSLDPGLAGYNEQFF. The CDR3 nucleotides are TGTGCCAGCAGCTTAGACCCGGGACTAGCGGGATACAATGAGCAGTTCTTC.

The chain is built from TRBV5-5 and TRBJ2-1; the match to TRBD1 covers 9 bases. This CDR3 region has 15 residues. Looked up from germline, CDR1 is SGHKS and CDR2 is YYEKEE (reference sequence). V dropped 1 base and J dropped 8; count of bases not matched to a gene: 7. The CDR3: CASSLFGTGGDEQFF. Here the CDR3 DNA reads TGTGCCAGCAGCTTGTTTGGAACAGGGGGCGATGAGCAGTTCTTC.

V and J are TRBV5-1 and TRBJ2-5; D gene ambiguous. Trimming stripped 0 bases from V and 7 bases from J, with 13 bases between. CDR3 length: 14 amino acids. Germline-derived CDR1 and CDR2 are SGHRS and YFSETQ. CDR3 in DNA: TGCGCCAGCAGCTTGGACGTCACCGGTGGGACCCAGTACTTC. This codes for CASSLDVTGGTQYF.